Each of the 17 T cell receptor beta chains below was sequenced from the same sample in a study of shared clonotypes between healthy human individuals (dated by TCRdb to the early 2020s). The library was produced with the immunoSEQ multiplex PCR assay. Drawn from immuneACCESS, this table holds only the in-frame rearrangements with V and J called that TCRdb kept. Clones are partly lost; checked studies trace under half to an unresolved V gene and leave the rest unexplained. The sample table contains 2 million to 2.5 million clones; only one count was recorded for 80% to 95% of them. The leading ten clones occupy 0.36% of the sample. The sequencing sample was made of naive CD4+ T cells from PBMCs. In light of the paper, this sample's cell subset or site label describes: CD45RA+ positively selected. Receptors originate from a man between 18 and 35 years old in good health. Some clones in this sample may be carry-over from other donors' samples.

The V call is TRBV4-2, the J call TRBJ2-5, with 11 nucleotides matching TRBD2. The V and J ends lost 1 base and 1 base, in that order; junction bases with no gene match: 8. Looked up from germline, CDR1 is LGHNA and CDR2 is YNFKEQ. CDR3 length: 18 amino acids. Written as DNA, the CDR3 is TGTGCCAGCAGCCAAGTAGCGGGAGGGCCGGGCGGCCAAGAGACCCAGTACTTC. Amino acid sequence: CASSQVAGGPGGQETQYF.

The chain is built from TRBV7-9 and TRBJ2-3, with D unresolved. This CDR3 spans 14 amino acids. Trimming shortened V by 1 base and J by 8 bases, and 13 bases separated the two germline ends. The germline V gene has CDR1 SEHNR and CDR2 FQNEAQ (reference sequence). This CDR3 is CASSLGQAFGTQYF. The CDR3 DNA reads TGTGCCAGCAGCTTAGGGCAGGCCTTTGGTACGCAGTATTTT.

This clone was seen once. CDR3 in DNA: TGTGCCAGCAGCAATGGACTAGCGGGAGCAGAGACCCAGTACTTC. Its translation is CASSNGLAGAETQYF. The chain recombines TRBV11-3 with TRBJ2-5; 13 positions match TRBD2. V trimming: 5 bases; J trimming: 4 bases; junction bases outside the gene matches: 4. The CDR3 has 15 amino acids. Germline-derived CDR1 and CDR2 are SGHNT and YENEEA.

The chain carries TRBV10-3 and TRBJ2-5; no firm D call. Germline V lookup: CDR1 ENHRY, CDR2 SYGVKD. The CDR3 covers 14 residues. With 3 bases removed from V and 4 bases from J, the gap between germline ends came to 12 bases. The CDR3 DNA reads as TGTGCCATCAGTGAAGAGCAGGCGATAGAGACCCAGTACTTC. It translates to CAISEEQAIETQYF.

V and J are TRBV27 and TRBJ1-5; D call uncertain. The CDR3 runs 17 residues. Germline lookup yields CDR1 MNHEY and CDR2 SMNVEV (reference sequence). V dropped 0 bases and J dropped 0 bases, with 12 bases sitting between them. The CDR3 nucleotides read TGTGCCAGCAGTTTATCTGGTGGTACACCTAGCAATCAGCCCCAGCATTTT. Its protein is CASSLSGGTPSNQPQHF.

V gene TRBV7-8 combines with J gene TRBJ2-1; no firm D call. The CDR3 spans 14 residues. Deletions cut 1 base from V and 5 bases from J, with 9 bases between. Germline V lookup: CDR1 SGHVS, CDR2 FQNEAQ. This CDR3 reads CASSLVGVDNEQFF. DNA for the CDR3: TGTGCCAGCAGCTTAGTGGGTGTCGACAATGAGCAGTTCTTC.

The chain combines TRBV7-7 with TRBJ1-1; no reliable D call. Germline CDR1 reads SSHAT; CDR2 reads FNYEAQ (reference sequence). V was trimmed by 1 base and J by 1 base, leaving 10 bases between them. This CDR3 has 15 amino acids. This CDR3 is CASSLGVGTNTEAFF. The CDR3, as DNA: TGTGCCAGCAGCTTAGGGGTAGGTACGAACACTGAAGCTTTCTTT.

This clone was picked up one time. The chain is built from TRBV6-1 and TRBJ1-3; D gene uncertain. Between the trimmed V and J ends, which lost 2 bases and 0 bases, there was a span of 11 bases. CDR1 MNHNS and CDR2 SASEGT come from the germline V gene. CDR3 length: 16 amino acids. The CDR3 nucleotides read TGTGCCAGCAGTGAAAGAGGCGGGAGCTCTGGAAACACCATATATTTT. Residues: CASSERGGSSGNTIYF.

This sequence joins TRBV4-2 and TRBJ2-7; D gene uncertain. V lost 4 bases and J 5 bases, leaving 15 bases between the germline ends. The CDR3 contains 14 residues. Germline CDR1 reads LGHNA; CDR2 reads YNFKEQ. As DNA, the CDR3 is TGTGCCAGCAGCCGTAGCTTAGAGTCGGACGAGCAGTACTTC. It encodes CASSRSLESDEQYF.

The J gene is TRBJ1-1, the V gene TRBV28; TRBD1 might be the D (5 bases). The CDR3 sequence is 15 residues long. The germline V gene encodes CDR1 MDHEN and CDR2 SYDVKM. V shed 4 bases and J shed 4 bases, with 16 bases lying between them. The CDR3 sequence is CASSSAWDLPTEAFF. CDR3 nucleotide sequence: TGTGCCAGCAGTTCAGCATGGGACTTACCCACTGAAGCTTTCTTT.

The chain has TRBV5-1 and TRBJ2-7, with TRBD1 matching over 9 bases. Germline CDR1 reads SGHRS; CDR2 reads YFSETQ. The CDR3 spans 15 residues. V gave up 3 bases and J gave up 5 bases; unmatched junction bases: 9. Here the CDR3 reads CASSSGGQGRDEQYF. The CDR3 DNA follows: TGCGCCAGCAGCTCTGGTGGACAGGGGAGGGACGAGCAGTACTTC.

This clone was observed once. For the CDR3, the DNA is TGTGCCAGCAGCTCCCCTACTAGCGTCTACAATGAGCAGTTCTTC. Translated: CASSSPTSVYNEQFF. The genes are TRBV5-4 and TRBJ2-1, with 7 bases aligning to TRBD2. Germline-derived CDR1 and CDR2 are SGHNT and YYREEE (reference sequence). The CDR3 has 15 residues. V lost 3 bases, J lost 3 bases, and 6 bases stayed unmatched.

The J gene is TRBJ2-3, the V gene TRBV5-4; 9 nucleotides align to TRBD1. The CDR3 covers 14 residues. Germline CDR1 and CDR2: SGHNT and YYREEE (reference sequence). V lost 5 bases and J lost 2; bases outside the gene matches: 3. The CDR3 region has the DNA TGTGCCAGCAGACCACAGGGGGCCACAGATACGCAGTATTTT. Protein product: CASRPQGATDTQYF.

This clone was seen just once. The chain carries TRBV2 and TRBJ1-1; possibly TRBD1 for D (6 bases). V was shortened by 8 bases and J by 5 bases, with 18 bases between the two germline ends. CDR3 length: 14 residues. Germline CDR1 reads SNHLY; CDR2 reads FYNNEI. CDR3 sequence: CASFLDSPLTEAFF. In nucleotides, the CDR3 is TGTGCCAGCTTTTTGGACAGCCCACTGACTGAAGCTTTCTTT.

The V gene is TRBV5-5, the J gene TRBJ1-2; D is unclear. The CDR3 has 14 residues. V was shortened by 4 bases and J by 1 base, with 11 bases between the two germline ends. Germline V gene sequence: CDR1 SGHKS, CDR2 YYEKEE (reference sequence). The CDR3 nucleotides are TGTGCCAGCAGCGAGCGCCAAATTAACTATGGCTACACCTTC. Encoded protein: CASSERQINYGYTF. Based on the CDR3 plus reference TRBV5-5 and TRBJ1-2, the full variable domain is DAGVTQSPTHLIKTRGQQVTLRCSPISGHKSVSWYQQVLGQGPQFIFQYYEKEERGRGNFPDRFSARQFPNYSSELNVNALLLGDSALYLCASSERQINYGYTFGSGTRLTVV.

The chain is built from TRBV5-4 and TRBJ2-7; unclear D gene. Germline V gene lookup returns CDR1 SGHNT and CDR2 YYREEE (reference sequence). This CDR3 comprises 14 residues. Trimming took 1 base from V and 2 from J, leaving 10 bases between them. Here the CDR3 reads CASSLFSGAYEQYF. In DNA form, the CDR3 reads TGTGCCAGCAGCTTGTTTTCTGGAGCCTACGAGCAGTACTTC.

Worth noting for this clone: Other DNA sequences in this specimen translate into the identical CDR3. The chain couples TRBV5-1 to TRBJ2-5, with TRBD2 identical over 9 bases. Germline loops: CDR1 SGHRS, CDR2 YFSETQ. This CDR3 has 14 residues. V was pared by 3 bases and J by 5 bases, with 5 bases of the junction left unmatched. CDR3 protein: CASSSSGRSETQYF. CDR3 sequence (DNA): TGCGCCAGCAGCTCCAGCGGGAGGTCCGAGACCCAGTACTTC.